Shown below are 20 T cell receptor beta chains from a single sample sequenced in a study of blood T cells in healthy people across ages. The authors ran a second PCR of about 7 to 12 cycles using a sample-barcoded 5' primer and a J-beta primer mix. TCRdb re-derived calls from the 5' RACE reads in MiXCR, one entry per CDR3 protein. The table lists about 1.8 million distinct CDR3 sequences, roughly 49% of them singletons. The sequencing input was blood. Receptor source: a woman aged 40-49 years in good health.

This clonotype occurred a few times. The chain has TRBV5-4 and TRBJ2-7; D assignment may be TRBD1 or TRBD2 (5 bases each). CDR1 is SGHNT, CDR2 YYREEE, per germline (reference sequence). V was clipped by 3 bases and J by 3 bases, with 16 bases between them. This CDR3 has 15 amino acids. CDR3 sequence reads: CASSSPFTGHYEQYF. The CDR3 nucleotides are TGTGCCAGCAGCTCCCCTTTCACGGGGCACTACGAGCAGTACTTC.

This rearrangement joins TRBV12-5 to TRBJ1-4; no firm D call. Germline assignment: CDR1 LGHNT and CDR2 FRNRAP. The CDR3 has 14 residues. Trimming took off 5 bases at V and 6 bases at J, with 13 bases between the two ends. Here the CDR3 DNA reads TGTGCTAGTGGTCCGGCCCTATTGGATGAAAAACTGTTTTTT. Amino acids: CASGPALLDEKLFF.

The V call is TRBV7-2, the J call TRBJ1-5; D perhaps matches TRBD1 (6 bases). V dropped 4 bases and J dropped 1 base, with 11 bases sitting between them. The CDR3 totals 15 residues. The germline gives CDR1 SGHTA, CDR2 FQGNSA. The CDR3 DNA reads TGTGCCAGCAGCTCGGACAGTCAGAGCAATCAGCCCCAGCATTTT. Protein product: CASSSDSQSNQPQHF.

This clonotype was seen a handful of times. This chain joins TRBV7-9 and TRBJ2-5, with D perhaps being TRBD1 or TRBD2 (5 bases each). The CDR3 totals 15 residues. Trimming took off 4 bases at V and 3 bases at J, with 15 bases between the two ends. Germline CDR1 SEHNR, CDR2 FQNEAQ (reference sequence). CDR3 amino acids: CASSSREGREETQYF. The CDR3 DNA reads TGTGCCAGCAGCTCCCGCGAGGGCAGGGAAGAGACCCAGTACTTC.

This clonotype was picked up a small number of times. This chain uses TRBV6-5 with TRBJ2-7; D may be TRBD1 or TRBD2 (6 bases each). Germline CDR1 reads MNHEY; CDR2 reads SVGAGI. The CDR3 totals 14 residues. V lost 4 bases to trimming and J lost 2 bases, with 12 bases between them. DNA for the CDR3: TGTGCCAGCAGTTCGGGGGCTGGCCCCTACGAGCAGTACTTC. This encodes CASSSGAGPYEQYF.

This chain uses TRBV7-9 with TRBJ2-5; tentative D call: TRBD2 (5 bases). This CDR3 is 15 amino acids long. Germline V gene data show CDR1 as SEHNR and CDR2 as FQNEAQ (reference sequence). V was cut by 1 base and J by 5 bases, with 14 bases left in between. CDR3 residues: CASSLGETIAETQYF. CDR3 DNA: TGTGCCAGCAGCTTAGGGGAGACAATTGCGGAGACCCAGTACTTC.

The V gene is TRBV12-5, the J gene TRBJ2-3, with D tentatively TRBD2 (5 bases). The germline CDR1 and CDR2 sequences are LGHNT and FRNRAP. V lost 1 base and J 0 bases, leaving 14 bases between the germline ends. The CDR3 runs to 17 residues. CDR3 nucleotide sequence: TGTGCTAGTGGTTTGGCCCCCGTAGCGACTAGCACAGATACGCAGTATTTT. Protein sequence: CASGLAPVATSTDTQYF. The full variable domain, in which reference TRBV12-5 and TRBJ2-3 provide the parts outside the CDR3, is DARVTQTPRHKVTEMGQEVTMRCQPILGHNTVFWYRQTMMQGLELLAYFRNRAPLDDSGMPKDRFSAEMPDATLATLKIQPSEPRDSAVYFCASGLAPVATSTDTQYFGPGTRLTVL.

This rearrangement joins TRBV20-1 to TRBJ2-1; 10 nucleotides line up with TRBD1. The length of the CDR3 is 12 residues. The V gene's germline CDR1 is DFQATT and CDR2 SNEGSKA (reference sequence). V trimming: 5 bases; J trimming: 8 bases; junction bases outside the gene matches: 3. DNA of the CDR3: TGCAGTGCTCGACAGGGGGCACATGAGCAGTTCTTC. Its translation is CSARQGAHEQFF.

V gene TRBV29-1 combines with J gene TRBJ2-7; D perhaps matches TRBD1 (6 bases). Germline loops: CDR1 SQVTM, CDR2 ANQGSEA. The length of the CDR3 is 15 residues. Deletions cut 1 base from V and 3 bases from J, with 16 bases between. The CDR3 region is CSVEVAAGVFYEQYF. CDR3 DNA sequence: TGCAGCGTTGAAGTGGCGGCAGGGGTGTTCTACGAGCAGTACTTC.

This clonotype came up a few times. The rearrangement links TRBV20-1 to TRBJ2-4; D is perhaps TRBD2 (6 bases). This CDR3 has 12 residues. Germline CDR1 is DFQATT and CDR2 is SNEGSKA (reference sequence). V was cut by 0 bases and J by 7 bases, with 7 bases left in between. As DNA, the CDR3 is TGCAGTGCTAGAGACCTAGCGAACATTCAGTACTTC. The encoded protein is CSARDLANIQYF.

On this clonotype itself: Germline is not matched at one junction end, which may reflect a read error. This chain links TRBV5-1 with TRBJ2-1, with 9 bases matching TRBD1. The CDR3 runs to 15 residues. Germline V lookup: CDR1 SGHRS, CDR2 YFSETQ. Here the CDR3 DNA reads TGCGCCAGCAGCTATGCTGGGACAGGGTATAATGAGCGGTTCTTC. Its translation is CASSYAGTGYNERFF.

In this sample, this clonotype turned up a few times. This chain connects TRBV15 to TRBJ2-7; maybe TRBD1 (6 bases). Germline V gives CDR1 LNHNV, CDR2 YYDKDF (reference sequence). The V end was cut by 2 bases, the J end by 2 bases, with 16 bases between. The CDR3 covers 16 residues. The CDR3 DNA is TGTGCCACCAGCAGAACTCCAGGGGCCCTGGCCTACGAGCAGTACTTC. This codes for CATSRTPGALAYEQYF.

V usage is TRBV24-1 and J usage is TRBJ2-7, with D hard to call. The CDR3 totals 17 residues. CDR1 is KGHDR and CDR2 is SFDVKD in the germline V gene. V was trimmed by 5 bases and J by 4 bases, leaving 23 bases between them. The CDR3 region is CATSGSGIGDGPYEQYF. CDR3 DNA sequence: TGTGCCACCAGTGGCAGTGGAATTGGAGATGGGCCTTACGAGCAGTACTTC.

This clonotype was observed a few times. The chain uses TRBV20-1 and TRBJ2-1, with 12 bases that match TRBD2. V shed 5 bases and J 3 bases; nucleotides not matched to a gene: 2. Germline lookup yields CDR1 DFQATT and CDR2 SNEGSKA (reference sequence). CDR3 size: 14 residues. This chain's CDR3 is CSAQLAGGYNEQFF. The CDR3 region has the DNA TGCAGTGCTCAACTAGCGGGGGGCTACAATGAGCAGTTCTTC.

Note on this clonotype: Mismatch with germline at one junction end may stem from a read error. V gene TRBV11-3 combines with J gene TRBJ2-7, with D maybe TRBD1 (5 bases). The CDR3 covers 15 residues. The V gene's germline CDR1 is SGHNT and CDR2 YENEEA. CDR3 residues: CVSSLGADSRYEQYF. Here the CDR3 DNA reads TGTGTCAGCAGCTTAGGGGCTGACTCGCGCTACGAGCAGTACTTC.

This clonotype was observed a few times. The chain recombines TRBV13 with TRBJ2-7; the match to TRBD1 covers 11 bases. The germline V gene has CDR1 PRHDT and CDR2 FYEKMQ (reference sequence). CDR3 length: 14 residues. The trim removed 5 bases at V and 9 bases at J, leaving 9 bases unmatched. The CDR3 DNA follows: TGTGCCAGCAGCCCCCGGGACAGGGGGAGTCTGCAGTACTTC. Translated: CASSPRDRGSLQYF. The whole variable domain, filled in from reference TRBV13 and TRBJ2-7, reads AAGVIQSPRHLIKEKRETATLKCYPIPRHDTVYWYQQGPGQDPQFLISFYEKMQSDKGSIPDRFSAQQFSDYHSELNMSSLELGDSALYFCASSPRDRGSLQYFGPGTRLTVT.

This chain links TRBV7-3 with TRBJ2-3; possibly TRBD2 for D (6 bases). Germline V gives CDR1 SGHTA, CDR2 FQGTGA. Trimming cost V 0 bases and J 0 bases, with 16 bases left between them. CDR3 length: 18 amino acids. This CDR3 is CASSLTGRGRSSTDTQYF. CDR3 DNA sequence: TGTGCCAGCAGCTTAACGGGGCGGGGTCGCTCTAGCACAGATACGCAGTATTTT.

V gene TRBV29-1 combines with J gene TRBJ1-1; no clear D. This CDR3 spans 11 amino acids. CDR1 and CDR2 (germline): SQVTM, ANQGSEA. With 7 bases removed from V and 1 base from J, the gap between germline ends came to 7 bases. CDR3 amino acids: CSAGANTEAFF. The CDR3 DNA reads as TGCAGCGCAGGTGCGAACACTGAAGCTTTCTTT.

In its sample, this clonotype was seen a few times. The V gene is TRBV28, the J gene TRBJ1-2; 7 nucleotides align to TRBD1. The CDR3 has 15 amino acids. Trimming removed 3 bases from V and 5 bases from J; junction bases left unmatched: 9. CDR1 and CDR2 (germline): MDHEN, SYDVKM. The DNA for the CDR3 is TGTGCCAGCAGTTTCGGCGACAGGGTAGGATATGGCTACACCTTC. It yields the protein CASSFGDRVGYGYTF.

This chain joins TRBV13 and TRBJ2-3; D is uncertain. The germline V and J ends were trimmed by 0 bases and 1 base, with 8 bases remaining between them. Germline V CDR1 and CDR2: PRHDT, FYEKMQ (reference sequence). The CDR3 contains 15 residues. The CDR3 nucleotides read TGTGCCAGCAGCTTAGGACAGAAGGGCACAGATACGCAGTATTTT. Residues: CASSLGQKGTDTQYF.